This T cell receptor (beta chain) originates from a study of a mutant IDH1 vaccine in newly diagnosed glioma. The method was immunoSEQ multiplex PCR; TCRdb's version includes in-frame clones alone and lacks a portion of them. The sample lists under 70,000 clones; roughly four fifths were seen once. The sample's time point: week 5, during vaccination. It was 300 ug of mutant IDH1 20-mer peptide that made up each vaccine dose, given with topical imiquimod. The CDR3 has 13 amino acids. Trimming pared 1 base from V and 5 bases from J, leaving 7 bases between. From germline, CDR1 is SGHTS and CDR2 YDEGEE. For this clone: Its antigen is undetermined.

The rearrangement uses TRBV5-8 and TRBJ2-4; no clear D. Source: PBMCs, taken from a glioma patient whose treatment included an IDH1 peptide vaccine. The receptor was isolated from a woman aged 45-60 years with glioma. The CDR3, as DNA: TGTGCCAGCAGCTTGAGCAGAGAAAACATTCAGTACTTC. This encodes CASSLSRENIQYF.